These 20 T cell receptor beta chains were sequenced from one sample in a study of T cell responses to AZD1222 COVID-19 vaccine. Sequencing used immunoSEQ multiplex PCR; TCRdb keeps in-frame clones, though not all of them. The sample carries roughly 67,000 clones, about 87% recorded once. This specimen consisted of peripheral blood, obtained on day 0 of AZD1222 vaccination. The receptor source for this set is an adult in good health.

The chain uses TRBV19 and TRBJ1-1, with D unclear. V was shortened by 5 bases and J by 2 bases, with 9 bases between the two germline ends. There are 13 residues in the CDR3. Germline values: CDR1 LNHDA, CDR2 SQIVND (reference sequence). The CDR3 loop is CASSAASNTEAFF. CDR3 in DNA: TGTGCCAGTAGTGCGGCAAGCAACACTGAAGCTTTCTTT.

V and J are TRBV18 and TRBJ2-7; no definite D call. CDR1 is KGHSH, CDR2 LQKENI, per germline. V lost 2 bases to trimming and J lost 0 bases, with 11 bases between them. This CDR3 is 15 amino acids long. DNA for the CDR3: TGTGCCAGCTCACCATCTCAAGGGATCTCCTACGAGCAGTACTTC. This translates into CASSPSQGISYEQYF.

Here the CDR3 reads CASSESGSPYEQYF. The DNA for the CDR3 is TGTGCCAGCAGTGAGTCCGGGAGCCCCTACGAGCAGTACTTC. The J gene is TRBJ2-7, the V gene TRBV2; maybe TRBD2 (6 bases). CDR3 size: 14 residues. CDR1 is SNHLY and CDR2 is FYNNEI in the germline V gene. V was trimmed by 3 bases and J by 2 bases, leaving 11 bases between them. The full variable domain, rest sourced from reference TRBV2 and TRBJ2-7, is EPEVTQTPSHQVTQMGQEVILRCVPISNHLYFYWYRQILGQKVEFLVSFYNNEISEKSEIFDDQFSVERPDGSNFTLKIRSTKLEDSAMYFCASSESGSPYEQYFGPGTRLTVT.

This rearrangement joins TRBV28 to TRBJ1-4, with a weak D call TRBD1 (5 bases). V lost 3 bases to trimming and J lost 1 base, with 6 bases between them. The CDR3 runs to 14 residues. Germline lookup yields CDR1 MDHEN and CDR2 SYDVKM. The DNA of the CDR3 is TGTGCCAGCAGTTTGGGGGGAACTAATGAAAAACTGTTTTTT. It encodes CASSLGGTNEKLFF. Based on the CDR3 plus reference TRBV28 and TRBJ1-4, the full variable domain is DVKVTQSSRYLVKRTGEKVFLECVQDMDHENMFWYRQDPGLGLRLIYFSYDVKMKEKGDIPEGYSVSREKKERFSLILESASTNQTSMYLCASSLGGTNEKLFFGSGTQLSVL.

The chain has TRBV4-1 and TRBJ2-2; 14 bases match TRBD2. The V and J ends lost 1 base and 5 bases, in that order; junction bases with no gene match: 6. This CDR3 is 18 amino acids long. Looked up from germline, CDR1 is MGHRA and CDR2 is YSYEKL. CDR3 in amino acids: CASSQGGLAGVGTGELFF. CDR3 nucleotides: TGCGCCAGCAGCCAAGGGGGACTAGCGGGAGTAGGAACCGGGGAGCTGTTTTTT.

This clone was seen only once. The V and J genes are TRBV2 and TRBJ1-2; D not resolved. The germline CDR1 and CDR2 sequences are SNHLY and FYNNEI. Trimming took 0 bases from V and 7 from J, leaving 9 bases between them. CDR3 length equals 13 residues. Here the CDR3 reads CASSEALSGGYTF. As DNA, the CDR3 is TGTGCCAGCAGTGAAGCGCTTTCGGGTGGCTACACCTTC. The whole variable domain, filled in from reference TRBV2 and TRBJ1-2, reads EPEVTQTPSHQVTQMGQEVILRCVPISNHLYFYWYRQILGQKVEFLVSFYNNEISEKSEIFDDQFSVERPDGSNFTLKIRSTKLEDSAMYFCASSEALSGGYTFGSGTRLTVV.

The chain uses TRBV9 and TRBJ2-7, with TRBD1 as a possible D gene (7 bases). Trimming left V 4 bases short and J 0 bases short, with 11 bases between. In germline, CDR1 is SGDLS, CDR2 YYNGEE. The CDR3 loop spans 14 amino acids. The CDR3 loop reads CASSQGGDSYEQYF. In nucleotides, the CDR3 is TGTGCCAGCAGCCAGGGGGGCGACTCCTACGAGCAGTACTTC.

This sequence joins TRBV3-1 (or the pseudogene TRBV3-2) and TRBJ1-2; D not certain. The CDR3 runs to 15 residues. V lost 4 bases, J lost 4 bases, and 16 bases lay in between. Germline V gives CDR1 LGHDT, CDR2 YNNKEL (reference sequence). CDR3 protein: CASSPTKNSLYGYTF. CDR3 bases: TGTGCCAGCAGCCCAACGAAAAACTCCCTCTATGGCTACACCTTC.

CDR3 amino acids: CASSPRDTLSYEQYF. In nucleotides, the CDR3 is TGTGCCAGCAGCCCTCGGGACACACTCTCCTACGAGCAGTACTTC. The rearrangement joins TRBV7-8 to TRBJ2-7; TRBD1 might be the D (6 bases). The CDR3 loop spans 15 amino acids. CDR1 is SGHVS, CDR2 FQNEAQ, per germline. The ends were cut back, 5 bases at V and 0 bases at J, with 14 bases in the middle.

V gene TRBV12-3 or TRBV12-4 combines with J gene TRBJ1-5; no clear D. Trimming removed 5 bases from V and 3 bases from J, with 8 bases in between. This CDR3 contains 13 residues. CDR3 sequence (DNA): TGTGCCAGCAGTCGACACCCCAATCAGCCCCAGCATTTT. It codes for CASSRHPNQPQHF.

The chain employs TRBV28 and TRBJ1-5; perhaps TRBD1 as D (5 bases). The ends were cut back, 6 bases at V and 0 bases at J, with 9 bases in the middle. The CDR3 has 14 residues. CDR1 and CDR2 from the germline V gene are MDHEN and SYDVKM. CDR3: CASRAGFSNQPQHF. Written as DNA, the CDR3 is TGTGCCAGCAGAGCAGGGTTTAGCAATCAGCCCCAGCATTTT.

V usage is TRBV2 and J usage is TRBJ2-7; D is ambiguous. This CDR3 is built from 12 residues. Trimming removed 6 bases from V and 0 bases from J, with 6 bases in between. Germline V gene lookup returns CDR1 SNHLY and CDR2 FYNNEI. The CDR3 here is CASRLTSYEQYF. The CDR3 coding sequence is TGTGCCAGCAGGTTGACCTCCTACGAGCAGTACTTC.

The chain carries TRBV3-1 (or the pseudogene TRBV3-2) and TRBJ1-1, with D perhaps TRBD1 (5 bases). Trimming removed 5 bases at V and 5 bases at J, with 9 bases between. In germline, CDR1 is LGHDT, CDR2 YNNKEL (reference sequence). CDR3 length equals 12 residues. CDR3 sequence reads: CASSGGGTEAFF. CDR3 DNA sequence: TGTGCCAGCAGCGGGGGAGGTACTGAAGCTTTCTTT.

V gene TRBV18 combines with J gene TRBJ1-3; 8 nucleotides line up with TRBD1. V dropped 1 base and J dropped 1; count of bases not matched to a gene: 6. CDR1 is KGHSH, CDR2 LQKENI, per germline. CDR3 length equals 17 residues. Here the CDR3 DNA reads TGTGCCAGCTCACCACTGGTTCAGGGGGCGTCTGGAAACACCATATATTTT. Protein: CASSPLVQGASGNTIYF.

The J gene is TRBJ2-7, the V gene TRBV6-5; no reliable D call. CDR1 and CDR2 (germline): MNHEY, SVGAGI. The CDR3 is made up of 12 amino acids. Trimming stripped 6 bases from V and 3 bases from J, with 9 bases between. CDR3 in DNA: TGTGCCAGCAGCGACCTTAGCTACGAGCAGTACTTC. Amino acids: CASSDLSYEQYF.

This CDR3 reads CASSYPGGGTGELFF. The CDR3, as DNA: TGTGCCAGCAGTTACCCGGGAGGGGGAACCGGGGAGCTGTTTTTT. This chain links TRBV6-2 or TRBV6-3 with TRBJ2-2; TRBD2 aligns across 8 bases. This CDR3 spans 15 amino acids. From germline, CDR1 is MNHEY and CDR2 SVGEGT. Germline trimming cut 2 bases from V and 5 bases from J; bases unmatched to any gene: 4.

The rearrangement uses TRBV14 and TRBJ2-3; 9 bases line up with TRBD2. Germline V CDR1 and CDR2: SGHDN, FVKESK. The ends lost 1 base at V and 6 bases at J; junction bases unmatched: 2. The CDR3 is 14 residues long. CDR3 sequence (DNA): TGTGCCAGCAGCCAAGGCGGGGGGGTTGATACGCAGTATTTT. Amino acid sequence: CASSQGGGVDTQYF.

This clone appeared a few times. V is TRBV6-6 and J is TRBJ1-2; a possible D gene is TRBD1 (6 bases). Germline loops: CDR1 MNHNY, CDR2 SVGAGI (reference sequence). The CDR3 covers 16 residues. V lost 5 bases and J 2 bases, leaving 18 bases between the germline ends. As DNA, the CDR3 is TGTGCCAGCAGTGCCTCCGGGGGGGCGCTGAACTATGGCTACACCTTC. This sequence encodes CASSASGGALNYGYTF.

This clone was recorded only once. The chain carries TRBV24-1 and TRBJ2-2, with 12 bases aligning to TRBD1. J gave up 7 bases and V 7 bases, and 6 bases lay outside the gene matches. Germline V gene data show CDR1 as KGHDR and CDR2 as SFDVKD. The CDR3 consists of 15 residues. The CDR3 sequence: CATSEGQGAVGELFF. The CDR3 DNA reads as TGTGCCACCAGCGAGGGACAGGGGGCTGTCGGGGAGCTGTTTTTT.

This clone was detected once. The V call is TRBV10-3, the J call TRBJ2-3; TRBD1 matches 8 bases. The CDR3 consists of 14 residues. The germline V gene has CDR1 ENHRY and CDR2 SYGVKD. V trimming: 6 bases; J trimming: 2 bases; junction bases outside the gene matches: 4. The CDR3 DNA is TGTGCCATCAGGCCGGGACAGGACACAGATACGCAGTATTTT. Amino acids: CAIRPGQDTDTQYF.